This T cell receptor (beta chain) was sequenced in a study of blood T cell repertoires in COVID-19. Study context: Spain, Italy and the United States supplied samples that represented acute and convalescent COVID-19. The analysed material was cDNA or gDNA that came from T cells, B-cell-depleted T cells, or PBMCs.

Under the authors' procedure: The authors estimated nucleated cell counts from reference gene primer amplification. Method: immunoSEQ multiplex PCR; TCRdb's copy keeps in-frame clones and lacks some. The V and J calls and clone size are taken from that table; D and trimming were inferred from the DNA. The sample yields roughly 250,000 clones, approximately 83% seen once. Germline V gene lookup returns CDR1 MNHNY and CDR2 SVGAGI (reference sequence). V shed 4 bases, J shed 4 bases, and the junction held 3 bases outside the gene matches. The CDR3 has 15 residues. The sample consisted of peripheral blood. This sequence joins TRBV6-6 and TRBJ2-1; 11 positions agree with TRBD2. The receptor was isolated from a human donor in a cohort sampled during active COVID-19. The CDR3 loop is CASSSSGRNYNEQFF. For the CDR3, the DNA is TGTGCCAGCAGTTCTAGCGGGAGGAATTACAATGAGCAGTTCTTC.